The present entry profiles one TCR beta chain with its context. The data are from a study of blood T cell repertoires in COVID-19. Study summary: The United States, Italy and Spain provided the acute and convalescent COVID-19 samples. The cDNA or gDNA used as material had been derived from T cells, B-cell-depleted T cells, or PBMCs.

Sequencing used immunoSEQ multiplex PCR; TCRdb keeps in-frame clones, though not all of them. Of 150,000 to 200,000 clones detected, roughly nine tenths appear once; the ten largest clones hold about 1.9%. Germline V lookup: CDR1 MNHNS, CDR2 SASEGT. V lost 6 bases, J lost 0 bases, and 6 bases lay in between. The CDR3 extends over 13 amino acids. The chain carries TRBV6-1 and TRBJ1-5, with a weak D call TRBD1 (6 bases). The material sequenced was peripheral blood. The receptor comes from a man aged 18-30 years who had recovered from COVID-19. CDR3 DNA: TGTGCCAGCAGGGACAGTAGCAATCAGCCCCAGCATTTT. Translation gives CASRDSSNQPQHF.